The T cell receptor beta chain under discussion was sequenced for a study of identical twins. Through template switching, a universal primer site was introduced, and the cDNA contained unique molecular identifiers. A single record per CDR3 protein comes from TCRdb applying MiXCR to the 5' RACE reads. The table has 500,000 to 700,000 distinct CDR3 sequences, just over 7% seen once. This clonotype was found many times. Its antigen remains unidentified. Findings and caveats of the study: Within monozygotic twins, out-of-frame TCR alpha sharing was underestimated by the models.

CDR3 length equals 18 residues. Germline assignment: CDR1 SGHAT and CDR2 FQDESV (reference sequence). V gave up 3 bases and J gave up 2 bases; unmatched junction bases: 12. These data also formed part of another study, on yellow fever vaccine responses in identical twins.

The sequence derives from a young woman in good health. Sequenced sample: PBMCs. The gene calls are TRBV11-1 and TRBJ2-3; 9 bases align to TRBD1. The CDR3: CASSFPGGGTGTTDTQYF. The CDR3 nucleotides are TGTGCCAGCAGCTTCCCCGGGGGTGGGACAGGGACCACAGATACGCAGTATTTT. Full variable domain (rest looked up from reference TRBV11-1 and TRBJ2-3): EAEVAQSPRYKITEKSQAVAFWCDPISGHATLYWYRQILGQGPELLVQFQDESVVDDSQLPKDRFSAERLKGVDSTLKIQPAELGDSAMYLCASSFPGGGTGTTDTQYFGPGTRLTVL.